These 26 T cell receptor beta chains came from one sample sequenced in a study of early T cells in non-severe SARS-CoV-2 infection. Using its own MiXCR run on the 5' RACE reads, TCRdb lists one record per CDR3 protein. The sample shows roughly 35,000 distinct CDR3 sequences, 4.5% to 7% of them seen only once. Material for sequencing was whole blood. The source is an adult who was a healthcare worker with PCR-confirmed SARS-CoV-2 infection or an uninfected control (not recorded which).

This clonotype appeared many times. The rearrangement links TRBV10-3 to TRBJ2-3; D is uncertain. The ends were cut back, 10 bases at V and 3 bases at J, with 11 bases in the middle. The CDR3 loop spans 12 amino acids. Germline CDR1 and CDR2: ENHRY and SYGVKD. As DNA, the CDR3 is TGTGCCACTTCGGACCGTACAGATACGCAGTATTTT. Residues: CATSDRTDTQYF.

This clonotype was counted between two and nine times. The chain combines TRBV18 with TRBJ1-5; D ambiguous. Germline CDR1 and CDR2: KGHSH and LQKENI. CDR3 length: 15 amino acids. Trimming stripped 2 bases from V and 0 bases from J, with 8 bases between. The CDR3 reads CASSPGHFSNQPQHF. CDR3 nucleotides: TGTGCCAGCTCACCAGGGCACTTTAGCAATCAGCCCCAGCATTTT. Based on the CDR3 plus reference TRBV18 and TRBJ1-5, the full variable domain is NAGVMQNPRHLVRRRGQEARLRCSPMKGHSHVYWYRQLPEEGLKFMVYLQKENIIDESGMPKERFSAEFPKEGPSILRIQQVVRGDSAAYFCASSPGHFSNQPQHFGDGTRLSIL.

The chain has TRBV6-5 and TRBJ2-3; D is uncertain. Between the trimmed V and J ends, which lost 2 bases and 6 bases, there was a span of 12 bases. Germline V gives CDR1 MNHEY, CDR2 SVGAGI. The CDR3 spans 14 residues. The CDR3 sequence: CASSYRNAWDTQYF. The CDR3 nucleotides read TGTGCCAGCAGTTACCGGAACGCGTGGGATACGCAGTATTTT.

This clonotype was seen at least ten times. V usage is TRBV30 and J usage is TRBJ1-2; D possibly corresponds to TRBD1 (6 bases). There are 13 residues in the CDR3. Germline CDR1 reads GTSNPN; CDR2 reads SVGIG (reference sequence). The V end lost 0 bases, the J end lost 7 bases, and 12 bases lay between the germline ends. For the CDR3, the DNA is TGTGCCTGGAGTGTAGCCAGGGGCGGTGGCTACACCTTC. It codes for CAWSVARGGGYTF. The whole variable domain, remainder taken from reference TRBV30 and TRBJ1-2, is SQTIHQWPATLVQPVGSPLSLECTVEGTSNPNLYWYRQAAGRGLQLLFYSVGIGQISSEVPQNLSASRPQDRQFILSSKKLLLSDSGFYLCAWSVARGGGYTFGSGTRLTVV.

This clonotype was found many times. The chain uses TRBV20-1 and TRBJ2-3; 9 nucleotides match TRBD2. Germline assignment: CDR1 DFQATT and CDR2 SNEGSKA (reference sequence). The CDR3 has 14 amino acids. V lost 2 bases to trimming and J lost 5 bases; unmatched junction nucleotides: 5. The CDR3 is CSARMSTSGDTQYF. The CDR3 coding sequence is TGCAGTGCTAGAATGTCGACTAGCGGAGATACGCAGTATTTT.

The rearrangement joins TRBV12-3 or TRBV12-4 to TRBJ2-1, with D maybe TRBD2 (5 bases). CDR3 size: 14 residues. V was pared by 7 bases and J by 7 bases, with 17 bases between. The CDR3 nucleotides are TGTGCCAGCAACACCGGACTCCGCGGGAATGAGCAGTTCTTC. Encoded protein: CASNTGLRGNEQFF.

This clonotype was seen at least ten times. The V and J genes are TRBV28 and TRBJ1-5; D call uncertain. CDR1 and CDR2 from the germline V gene are MDHEN and SYDVKM. This CDR3 contains 15 residues. With 6 bases removed from V and 2 bases from J, the gap between germline ends came to 14 bases. The CDR3 loop is CASSRIRSGNQPQHF. CDR3 nucleotides: TGTGCCAGCAGCCGAATACGAAGTGGCAATCAGCCCCAGCATTTT.

Many counts were recorded for this clonotype. V usage is TRBV28 and J usage is TRBJ2-1; either TRBD1 or TRBD2 may fit D (5 bases each). Trimming took 3 bases from V and 2 from J, leaving 8 bases between them. The CDR3 loop spans 14 amino acids. Germline loops: CDR1 MDHEN, CDR2 SYDVKM. The CDR3 sequence: CASSFGTTYNEQFF. Here the CDR3 DNA reads TGTGCCAGCAGTTTCGGGACGACCTACAATGAGCAGTTCTTC.

J is TRBJ2-1 and V is TRBV29-1, with 7 bases fitting TRBD1. The CDR3 covers 11 residues. Germline V gives CDR1 SQVTM, CDR2 ANQGSEA. The junction had 12 bases not matched to a gene; V was cut back by 7 bases and J by 15 bases. In DNA form, the CDR3 reads TGCAGCGCCGACGGACAGGCGAGTCGGTTCTTC. This encodes CSADGQASRFF.

This clonotype was seen ten or more times. V and J are TRBV21-1 and TRBJ2-3; TRBD1, the D gene given by the table, was not confirmed from the DNA. TRBV21-1 is annotated as a pseudogene. This CDR3 contains 14 residues. The CDR3 loop reads CASSVAGDTDTQYF. In DNA, the CDR3 is TGTGCCAGCAGCGTAGCAGGGGACACAGATACGCAGTATTTT.

This clonotype was detected many times. V and J are TRBV6-6 and TRBJ2-7, with TRBD1 matching 9 bases. J lost 6 bases, V lost 0 bases, and 9 bases had no gene match. The CDR3 sequence is 16 residues long. The V gene's germline CDR1 is MNHNY and CDR2 SVGAGI (reference sequence). CDR3 sequence: CASSYSKGTGSLEQYF. Written as DNA, the CDR3 is TGTGCCAGCAGTTACTCGAAAGGGACAGGGTCCCTCGAGCAGTACTTC.

The chain carries TRBV12-3 or TRBV12-4 and TRBJ2-6; 9 bases are a match to TRBD1. This CDR3 comprises 17 residues. Unmatched junction bases numbered 3, after V lost 3 bases and J lost 0 bases. CDR3 bases: TGTGCCAGCAGTTTTTGGACAGGGGCCTCTGGGGCCAACGTCCTGACTTTC. Protein product: CASSFWTGASGANVLTF.

V usage is TRBV18 and J usage is TRBJ1-3; weak D call: TRBD1 (6 bases). CDR3 length: 17 residues. Trimming removed 0 bases at V and 0 bases at J, with 12 bases between. Germline CDR1 is KGHSH and CDR2 is LQKENI. The CDR3 DNA sequence: TGTGCCAGCTCACCACCGGGAGGGGGAAACTCTGGAAACACCATATATTTT. Amino acids: CASSPPGGGNSGNTIYF.

This clonotype was seen only a few times. The chain has TRBV5-5 and TRBJ2-2, with D perhaps TRBD1 (6 bases). Germline assignment: CDR1 SGHKS and CDR2 YYEKEE (reference sequence). This CDR3 spans 15 amino acids. Trimming stripped 4 bases from V and 1 base from J, with 11 bases between. CDR3 amino acids: CASSPPDRNTGELFF. The CDR3 coding sequence is TGTGCCAGCAGCCCCCCGGACAGGAACACCGGGGAGCTGTTTTTT.

This clonotype occurred many times. V and J are TRBV7-2 and TRBJ1-6, with a tentative D call TRBD1 (5 bases). Germline CDR1 SGHTA, CDR2 FQGNSA. With 4 bases removed from V and 10 bases from J, the gap between germline ends came to 23 bases. CDR3 length: 17 amino acids. The CDR3 DNA sequence: TGTGCCAGCAGCTCACCCTATTACCGACCGGGGGACTCACCCCTCCACTTT. It codes for CASSSPYYRPGDSPLHF.

This clonotype was seen many times. This rearrangement joins TRBV18 to TRBJ1-5; 8 bases fit TRBD1. CDR3 length: 14 amino acids. CDR1 is KGHSH, CDR2 LQKENI, per germline. Trimming cost V 5 bases and J 7 bases; bases outside gene matches: 7. CDR3 sequence reads: CASSGQGSGQPQHF. In DNA, the CDR3 is TGTGCCAGCTCAGGACAGGGCTCCGGACAGCCCCAGCATTTT.

This chain uses TRBV30 with TRBJ2-6, with D maybe TRBD1 (5 bases). From germline, CDR1 is GTSNPN and CDR2 SVGIG (reference sequence). The CDR3 covers 15 residues. Trimming cost V 3 bases and J 1 base, with 10 bases left between them. CDR3 in amino acids: CAWSTGGSGANVLTF. DNA of the CDR3: TGTGCCTGGAGCACAGGCGGATCTGGGGCCAACGTCCTGACTTTC.

This clonotype has a count of ten or more. J is TRBJ1-3 and V is TRBV5-5; D is uncertain. V dropped 1 base and J dropped 0 bases, with 8 bases sitting between them. The CDR3 loop spans 15 amino acids. Germline loops: CDR1 SGHKS, CDR2 YYEKEE (reference sequence). CDR3 sequence: CASSLSTSSGNTIYF. CDR3 coding DNA: TGTGCCAGCAGCTTGAGTACGTCCTCTGGAAACACCATATATTTT.

This clonotype was seen many times. This sequence joins TRBV29-1 and TRBJ1-1; D may be TRBD1 (5 bases). Per germline, CDR1 SQVTM and CDR2 ANQGSEA. The CDR3 is 12 amino acids. CDR3 DNA sequence: TGCAGTATCGGCGGGGGACGGACTGAAGCTTTCTTT. Protein: CSIGGGRTEAFF.

This clonotype appeared many times. V is TRBV19 and J is TRBJ1-1; possible D gene TRBD1, 6 bases. V lost 6 bases to trimming and J lost 1 base, with 27 bases between them. The CDR3 extends over 19 amino acids. CDR1 and CDR2 (germline): LNHDA, SQIVND (reference sequence). The CDR3 region is CASSKEQGPQTLPNTEAFF. The CDR3, as DNA: TGTGCCAGTAGCAAAGAACAGGGACCCCAAACCCTCCCGAACACTGAAGCTTTCTTT.

This clonotype came up a few times. The chain carries TRBV5-1 and TRBJ2-3; 12 nucleotides agree with TRBD2. There are 15 residues in the CDR3. Germline V gives CDR1 SGHRS, CDR2 YFSETQ. Trimming at V came to 4 bases and at J to 2 bases, leaving 2 bases not matched to a gene. CDR3: CASSPSGGDTDTQYF. CDR3 nucleotides: TGCGCCAGCAGCCCTAGCGGGGGGGACACAGATACGCAGTATTTT.

This clonotype appeared many times. The rearrangement joins TRBV27 to TRBJ2-7; D may be TRBD1 or TRBD2 (5 bases each). Looked up from germline, CDR1 is MNHEY and CDR2 is SMNVEV (reference sequence). The ends were cut back, 2 bases at V and 3 bases at J, with 11 bases in the middle. This CDR3 contains 14 residues. CDR3 amino acids: CASSLATGRYEQYF. Here the CDR3 DNA reads TGTGCCAGCAGTTTAGCGACGGGACGCTACGAGCAGTACTTC.

This clonotype was seen a few times. This chain connects TRBV6-2 or TRBV6-3 to TRBJ2-3, with 7 bases lining up with TRBD2. CDR3 length: 16 residues. Germline assignment: CDR1 MNHEY and CDR2 SVGEGT. V trimming: 2 bases; J trimming: 2 bases; junction bases outside the gene matches: 7. CDR3 sequence (DNA): TGTGCCAGCAGTTACGTCCTAGCGGAGCCCACAGATACGCAGTATTTT. This sequence encodes CASSYVLAEPTDTQYF.

At least ten counts were recorded for this clonotype. CDR3 DNA sequence: TGTGCCAGCAGCCAAAAGGGTTATAACTATGGCTACACCTTC. The encoded protein is CASSQKGYNYGYTF. V usage is TRBV3-1 and J usage is TRBJ1-2; unclear D gene. V lost 2 bases, J lost 1 base, and 8 bases lay in between. CDR3 length: 14 amino acids. Germline-derived CDR1 and CDR2 are LGHDT and YNNKEL (reference sequence).

This clonotype came up many times. This chain connects TRBV28 to TRBJ2-3; D call uncertain. Germline V gene lookup returns CDR1 MDHEN and CDR2 SYDVKM. The CDR3 is 12 amino acids. Trimming shortened V by 3 bases and J by 7 bases, and 8 bases separated the two germline ends. The CDR3 DNA reads TGTGCCAGCAGTTTCAGACGAAATACGCAGTATTTT. Its translation: CASSFRRNTQYF.

This clonotype was seen repeatedly, ten times or more. The chain couples TRBV7-2 to TRBJ2-2, with D possibly called TRBD1 or TRBD2 (5 bases each). CDR3 length equals 14 residues. V was trimmed by 8 bases and J by 2 bases, leaving 12 bases between them. The germline V gene has CDR1 SGHTA and CDR2 FQGNSA. The CDR3 region is CASGGGVNTGELFF. CDR3 DNA: TGTGCCAGCGGGGGTGGAGTAAACACCGGGGAGCTGTTTTTT.